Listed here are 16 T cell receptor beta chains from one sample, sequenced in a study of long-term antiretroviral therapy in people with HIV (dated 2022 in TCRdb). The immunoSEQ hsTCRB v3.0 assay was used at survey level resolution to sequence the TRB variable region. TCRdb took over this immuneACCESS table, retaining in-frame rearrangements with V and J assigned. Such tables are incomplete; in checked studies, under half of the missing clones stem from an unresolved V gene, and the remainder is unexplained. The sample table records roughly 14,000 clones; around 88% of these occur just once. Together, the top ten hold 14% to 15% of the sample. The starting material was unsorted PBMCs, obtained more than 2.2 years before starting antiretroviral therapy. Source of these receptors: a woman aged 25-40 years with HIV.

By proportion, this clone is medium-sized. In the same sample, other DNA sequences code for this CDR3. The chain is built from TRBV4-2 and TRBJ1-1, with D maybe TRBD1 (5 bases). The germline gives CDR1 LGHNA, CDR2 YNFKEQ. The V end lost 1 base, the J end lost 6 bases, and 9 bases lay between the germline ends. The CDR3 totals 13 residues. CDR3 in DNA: TGTGCCAGCAGCCAAGGGGGCCACCCTGAAGCTTTCTTT. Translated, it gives CASSQGGHPEAFF.

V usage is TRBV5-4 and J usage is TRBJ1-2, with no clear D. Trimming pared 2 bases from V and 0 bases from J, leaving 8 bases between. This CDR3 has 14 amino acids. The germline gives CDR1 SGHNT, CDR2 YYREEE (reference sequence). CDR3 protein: CASSLRRANYGYTF. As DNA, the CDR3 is TGTGCCAGCAGCTTAAGGCGAGCTAACTATGGCTACACCTTC.

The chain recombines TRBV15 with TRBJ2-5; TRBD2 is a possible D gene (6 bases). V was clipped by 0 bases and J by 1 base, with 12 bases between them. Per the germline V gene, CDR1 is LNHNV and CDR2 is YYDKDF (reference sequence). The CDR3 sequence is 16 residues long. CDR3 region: CATSRDFSGVQETQYF. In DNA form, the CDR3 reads TGTGCCACCAGCAGAGATTTTAGCGGCGTCCAAGAGACCCAGTACTTC.

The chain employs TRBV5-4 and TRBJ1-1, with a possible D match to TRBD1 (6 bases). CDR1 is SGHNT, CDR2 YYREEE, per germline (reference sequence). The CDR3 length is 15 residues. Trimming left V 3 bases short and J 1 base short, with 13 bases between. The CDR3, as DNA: TGTGCCAGCAGCTCAACACAAGGGGGGAACACTGAAGCTTTCTTT. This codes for CASSSTQGGNTEAFF. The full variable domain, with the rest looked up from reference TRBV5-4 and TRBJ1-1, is ETGVTQSPTHLIKTRGQQVTLRCSSQSGHNTVSWYQQALGQGPQFIFQYYREEENGRGNFPPRFSGLQFPNYSSELNVNALELDDSALYLCASSSTQGGNTEAFFGQGTRLTVV.

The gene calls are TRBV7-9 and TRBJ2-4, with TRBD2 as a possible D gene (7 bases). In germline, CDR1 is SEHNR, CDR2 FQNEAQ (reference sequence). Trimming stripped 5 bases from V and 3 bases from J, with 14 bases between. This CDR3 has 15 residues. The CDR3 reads CASSSEGGGKNIQYF. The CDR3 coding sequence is TGTGCCAGCAGCAGCGAAGGGGGGGGCAAAAACATTCAGTACTTC.

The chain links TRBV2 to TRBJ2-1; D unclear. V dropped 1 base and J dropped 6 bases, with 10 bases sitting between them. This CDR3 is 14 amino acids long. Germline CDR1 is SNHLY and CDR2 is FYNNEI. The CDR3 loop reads CASSEGALPNEQFF. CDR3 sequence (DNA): TGTGCCAGCAGTGAAGGGGCTCTTCCCAATGAGCAGTTCTTC.

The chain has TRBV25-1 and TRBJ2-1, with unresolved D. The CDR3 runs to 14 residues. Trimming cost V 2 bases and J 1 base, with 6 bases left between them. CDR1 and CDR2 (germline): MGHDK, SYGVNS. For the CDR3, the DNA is TGTGCCAGCAGTGAAATTCTATCCTACAATGAGCAGTTCTTC. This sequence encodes CASSEILSYNEQFF.

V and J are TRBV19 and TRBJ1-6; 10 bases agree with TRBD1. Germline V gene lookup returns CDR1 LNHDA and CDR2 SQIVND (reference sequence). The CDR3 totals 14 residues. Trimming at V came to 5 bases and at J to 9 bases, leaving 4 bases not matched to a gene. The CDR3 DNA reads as TGTGCCAGTAGTCACCGGGACAGGGGTTCACCCCTCCACTTT. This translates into CASSHRDRGSPLHF.

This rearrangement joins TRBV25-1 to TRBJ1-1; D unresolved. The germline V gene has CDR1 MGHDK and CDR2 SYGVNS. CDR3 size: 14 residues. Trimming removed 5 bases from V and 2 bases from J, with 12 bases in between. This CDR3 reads CASSSRVGNTEAFF. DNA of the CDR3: TGTGCCAGCAGTTCCCGGGTGGGCAACACTGAAGCTTTCTTT.

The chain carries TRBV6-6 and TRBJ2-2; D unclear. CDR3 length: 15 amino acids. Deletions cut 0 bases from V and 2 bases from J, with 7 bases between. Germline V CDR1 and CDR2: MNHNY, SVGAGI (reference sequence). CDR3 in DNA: TGTGCCAGCAGTTACTCAGACACCAACACCGGGGAGCTGTTTTTT. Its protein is CASSYSDTNTGELFF.

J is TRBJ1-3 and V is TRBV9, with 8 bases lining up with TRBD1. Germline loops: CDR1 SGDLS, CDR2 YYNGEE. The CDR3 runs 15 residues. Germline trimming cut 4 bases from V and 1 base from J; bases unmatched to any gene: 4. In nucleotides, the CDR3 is TGTGCCAGCAGCACGCAGGGGGCTTCTGGAAACACCATATATTTT. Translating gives CASSTQGASGNTIYF. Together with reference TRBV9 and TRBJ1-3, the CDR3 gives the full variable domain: DSGVTQTPKHLITATGQRVTLRCSPRSGDLSVYWYQQSLDQGLQFLIQYYNGEERAKGNILERFSAQQFPDLHSELNLSSLELGDSALYFCASSTQGASGNTIYFGEGSWLTVV.

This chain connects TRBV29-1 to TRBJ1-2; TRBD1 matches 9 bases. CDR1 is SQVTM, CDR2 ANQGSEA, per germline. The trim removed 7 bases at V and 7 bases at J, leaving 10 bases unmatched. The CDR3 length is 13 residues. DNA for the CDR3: TGCAGCGACGGAAGACAGGGGGGTTCTGGCTACACCTTC. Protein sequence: CSDGRQGGSGYTF. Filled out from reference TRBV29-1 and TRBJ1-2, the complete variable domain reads SAVISQKPSRDICQRGTSLTIQCQVDSQVTMMFWYRQQPGQSLTLIATANQGSEATYESGFVIDKFPISRPNLTFSTLTVSNMSPEDSSIYLCSDGRQGGSGYTFGSGTRLTVV.

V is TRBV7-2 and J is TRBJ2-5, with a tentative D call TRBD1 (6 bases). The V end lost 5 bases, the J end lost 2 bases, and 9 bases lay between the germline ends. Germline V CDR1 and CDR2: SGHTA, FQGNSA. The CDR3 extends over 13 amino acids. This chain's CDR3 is CASSRGHQETQYF. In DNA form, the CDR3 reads TGTGCCAGCAGCCGGGGACATCAAGAGACCCAGTACTTC.

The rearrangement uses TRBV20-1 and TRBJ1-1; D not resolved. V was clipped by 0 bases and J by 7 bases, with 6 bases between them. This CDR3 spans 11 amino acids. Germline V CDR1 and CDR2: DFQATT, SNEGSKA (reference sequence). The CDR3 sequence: CSARDQYEAFF. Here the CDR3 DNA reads TGCAGTGCTAGAGATCAGTATGAAGCTTTCTTT.

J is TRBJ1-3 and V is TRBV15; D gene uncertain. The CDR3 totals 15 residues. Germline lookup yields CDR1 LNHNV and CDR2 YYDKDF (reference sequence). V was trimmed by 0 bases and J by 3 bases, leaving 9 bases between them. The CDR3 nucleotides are TGTGCCACCAGCAGAGAAAACCTTTTTGGAAACACCATATATTTT. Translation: CATSRENLFGNTIYF.

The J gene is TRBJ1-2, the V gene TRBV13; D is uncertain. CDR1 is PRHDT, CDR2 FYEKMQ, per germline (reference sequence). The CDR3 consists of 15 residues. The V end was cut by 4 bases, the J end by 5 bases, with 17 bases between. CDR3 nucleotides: TGTGCCAGCAGCTCCCGACTACCCTTAGGGTATGGCTACACCTTC. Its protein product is CASSSRLPLGYGYTF.